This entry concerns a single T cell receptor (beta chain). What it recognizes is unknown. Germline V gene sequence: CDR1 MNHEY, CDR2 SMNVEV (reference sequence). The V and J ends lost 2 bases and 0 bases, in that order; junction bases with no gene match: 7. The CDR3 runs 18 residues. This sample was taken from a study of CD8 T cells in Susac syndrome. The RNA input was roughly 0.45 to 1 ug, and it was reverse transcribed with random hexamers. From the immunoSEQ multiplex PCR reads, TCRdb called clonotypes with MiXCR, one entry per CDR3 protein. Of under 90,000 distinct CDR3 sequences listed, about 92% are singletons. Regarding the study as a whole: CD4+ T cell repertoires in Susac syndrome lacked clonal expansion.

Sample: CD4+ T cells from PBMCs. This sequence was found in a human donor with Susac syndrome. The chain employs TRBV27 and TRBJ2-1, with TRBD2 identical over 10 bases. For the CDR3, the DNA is TGTGCCAGCAGTTTAGCGACTAGCGGGCAGAGCTCCTACAATGAGCAGTTCTTC. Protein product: CASSLATSGQSSYNEQFF.